The clone carrying this T cell receptor beta chain was counted only a few times. Its target is not known. The V segment lost 6 bases and the J segment 4 bases; nucleotides outside the gene matches: 9. The V gene's germline CDR1 is MNHNY and CDR2 SVGAGI (reference sequence). CDR3 length: 15 amino acids. This sample is part of a study of blood T cells in healthy people across ages. Primed by a sample-barcoded 5' primer and a J-beta primer mix, a second PCR proceeded for roughly 6 to 12 cycles. Using its own MiXCR run on the 5' RACE reads, TCRdb lists one record per CDR3 protein. The table has roughly 1.5 million distinct CDR3 sequences, roughly 43% seen once. Study-level results: Relative to aged donors, long-lived donors carried more naive CD4+ cells and displayed higher diversity.

The sequence came from a woman aged 18 to 35 in good health. The chain links TRBV6-6 to TRBJ2-3; 8 bases map to TRBD2. Material: blood. CDR3 amino acids: CASSAAGLAADTQYF. CDR3 DNA: TGTGCCAGCAGCGCGGCCGGACTAGCCGCAGATACGCAGTATTTT.